The 5 T cell receptor beta chains below were found in one sample sequenced in a study of cytomegalovirus exposure and HLA in healthy donors. PCR was performed using 60 Vbeta and 13 Jbeta primers. The repertoire was sequenced with immunoSEQ multiplex PCR; TCRdb's copy has only in-frame clones and lacks some. In the table there are roughly 260,000 clones, 80% to 90% of which are singletons. The specimen was PBMCs. The source of these receptors is a woman between 40 and 50 years old in good health and CMV-seropositive.

The chain joins TRBV9 to TRBJ1-1; D may be TRBD1 (6 bases). V was shortened by 0 bases and J by 0 bases, with 9 bases between the two germline ends. The CDR3 is made up of 15 amino acids. Per germline, CDR1 SGDLS and CDR2 YYNGEE. CDR3 bases: TGTGCCAGCAGCGTAGAACAGGGTGTGAACACTGAAGCTTTCTTT. Translation: CASSVEQGVNTEAFF.

This clone was detected once. The chain couples TRBV14 to TRBJ2-3; 10 nucleotides line up with TRBD2. The CDR3 has 17 residues. Germline lookup yields CDR1 SGHDN and CDR2 FVKESK. V dropped 1 base and J dropped 1; count of bases not matched to a gene: 5. CDR3 region: CASSQGSTSGGTDTQYF. CDR3 DNA: TGTGCCAGCAGCCAAGGATCCACTAGCGGGGGCACAGATACGCAGTATTTT. The full variable domain, with the rest looked up from reference TRBV14 and TRBJ2-3, is EAGVTQFPSHSVIEKGQTVTLRCDPISGHDNLYWYRRVMGKEIKFLLHFVKESKQDESGMPNNRFLAERTGGTYSTLKVQPAELEDSGVYFCASSQGSTSGGTDTQYFGPGTRLTVL.

V usage is TRBV11-3 and J usage is TRBJ2-1; tentatively, D is TRBD1 (5 bases). V was trimmed by 5 bases and J by 8 bases, leaving 13 bases between them. CDR3 size: 13 residues. Germline V gene lookup returns CDR1 SGHNT and CDR2 YENEEA. CDR3 nucleotide sequence: TGTGCCAGCAGCCCACATGGGGCCTATGAGCAGTTCTTC. Amino acid sequence: CASSPHGAYEQFF. Complete variable domain (other parts from reference TRBV11-3 and TRBJ2-1): EAGVVQSPRYKIIEKKQPVAFWCNPISGHNTLYWYLQNLGQGPELLIRYENEEAVDDSQLPKDRFSAERLKGVDSTLKIQPAELGDSAVYLCASSPHGAYEQFFGPGTRLTVL.

The chain links TRBV4-2 to TRBJ1-1; perhaps TRBD1 as D (5 bases). The ends were cut back, 0 bases at V and 1 base at J, with 12 bases in the middle. CDR1 is LGHNA, CDR2 YNFKEQ, per germline. The CDR3 totals 16 residues. CDR3 sequence (DNA): TGTGCCAGCAGCCAAGATCTAGGCAGGGCGAACACTGAAGCTTTCTTT. Amino acids: CASSQDLGRANTEAFF.

The chain uses TRBV4-2 and TRBJ2-2, with 10 nucleotides matching TRBD2. The CDR3 runs 16 residues. The V gene's germline CDR1 is LGHNA and CDR2 YNFKEQ. Germline trimming cut 5 bases from V and 5 bases from J; bases unmatched to any gene: 8. CDR3 sequence (DNA): TGTGCCAGCAGCATTAGCGGGAGGCCCGATACCGGGGAGCTGTTTTTT. This encodes CASSISGRPDTGELFF.